What follows is one T cell receptor (beta chain) and its context. Its antigen is not identified. CDR3 size: 17 residues. The germline V gene has CDR1 MNHEY and CDR2 SMNVEV (reference sequence). This entry comes from a study of monozygotic twins with inflammatory bowel disease. Study results and limitations: In these data, no single strong IBD-associated signal or clonotype received support. What may have added variability to patient repertoires is that immunosuppressive treatments differed.

UMIs bearing a 6-nucleotide sample barcode were added through template switching. cDNA for TCRalpha and TCRbeta was amplified by nested PCRs of roughly 15 then approximately 9 cycles. TCRdb re-analyzed the 5' RACE reads; it lists each CDR3 protein once, without DNA. Its table lists approximately 300,000 distinct CDR3 sequences. This TCR was recovered from a human donor with ulcerative colitis or Crohn's disease, or a healthy co-twin of an affected twin (not recorded which). The chain uses TRBV27 and TRBJ2-1; TCRdb lists TRBD2, though no DNA is available to test this call. The sequenced sample consisted of blood. CDR3 sequence reads: CASSLGRLAGVTNEQFF.